Listed here are 26 T cell receptor beta chains from one sample, sequenced in a study of cytomegalovirus exposure and HLA in healthy donors. The PCR employed 60 Vbeta primers together with 13 Jbeta primers. Sequencing used immunoSEQ multiplex PCR; TCRdb keeps in-frame clones, though not all of them. The sample contains approximately 100,000 clones, about 84% of which appear only once. The sequenced sample was PBMCs. These receptors all stem from a man younger than 35 in good health and CMV-seronegative.

The chain combines TRBV7-2 with TRBJ2-3; the D gene is possibly TRBD2 (6 bases). The V gene lost 5 bases and the J gene lost 6 bases, with 12 bases spanning the gap. This CDR3 has 13 amino acids. The germline gives CDR1 SGHTA, CDR2 FQGNSA. The CDR3 DNA sequence: TGTGCCAGCAGCCTATGGGACTCCGATACGCAGTATTTT. Translated, it gives CASSLWDSDTQYF.

The rearrangement uses TRBV7-6 and TRBJ2-7; a possible D gene is TRBD1 (5 bases). The germline CDR1 and CDR2 sequences are SGHVS and FNYEAQ. The CDR3 sequence is 14 residues long. The V and J ends lost 7 bases and 2 bases respectively, with 15 bases between them. The CDR3 DNA follows: TGTGCCAGCACCCCAGACAGAGAGCCCTACGAGCAGTACTTC. Translation: CASTPDREPYEQYF.

This clone was seen a handful of times. V and J are TRBV18 and TRBJ1-5, with D hard to call. This CDR3 contains 14 residues. V was clipped by 3 bases and J by 0 bases, with 6 bases between them. Per germline, CDR1 KGHSH and CDR2 LQKENI. This CDR3 is CASSPEHSNQPQHF. CDR3 sequence (DNA): TGTGCCAGCTCACCTGAGCATAGCAATCAGCCCCAGCATTTT.

The chain recombines TRBV5-4 with TRBJ2-3; possible D gene TRBD1, 7 bases. Trimming removed 1 base from V and 5 bases from J, with 17 bases in between. CDR3 length equals 16 residues. The germline gives CDR1 SGHNT, CDR2 YYREEE (reference sequence). CDR3 sequence (DNA): TGTGCCAGCAGCTTGAGGTTGGCAGGGGGGATAGATACGCAGTATTTT. Its protein product is CASSLRLAGGIDTQYF.

This clone was observed a few times. V is TRBV9 and J is TRBJ2-7; possible D gene TRBD2, 6 bases. Germline CDR1 is SGDLS and CDR2 is YYNGEE. Trimming stripped 0 bases from V and 6 bases from J, with 16 bases between. The CDR3 length is 15 residues. The CDR3 reads CASSVAISLAAEQYF. CDR3 in DNA: TGTGCCAGCAGCGTAGCTATCTCATTAGCGGCCGAGCAGTACTTC.

With regard to this clone: At one of its ends the junction is not consistent with the germline gene, which may arise from a read error. The CDR3 DNA follows: TGTGCCAGCAGCTTTGTACAGGGTGACTATGACTACACCTTC. Amino acid sequence: CASSFVQGDYDYTF. The rearrangement uses TRBV5-6 and TRBJ1-2, with a possible D match to TRBD1 (6 bases). This CDR3 spans 14 amino acids. In germline, CDR1 is SGHDT, CDR2 YYEEEE.

This clone occurred once. This chain links TRBV25-1 with TRBJ1-2, with 8 bases aligning to TRBD1. V lost 1 base and J lost 4; bases outside the gene matches: 11. From germline, CDR1 is MGHDK and CDR2 SYGVNS. The CDR3 runs 17 residues. DNA of the CDR3: TGTGCCAGCAGTGAATTTGGGGCAGGGGGCAACGGCTATGGCTACACCTTC. Translation gives CASSEFGAGGNGYGYTF.

V is TRBV6-6 and J is TRBJ2-7; TRBD2 might be the D (5 bases). Looked up from germline, CDR1 is MNHNY and CDR2 is SVGAGI (reference sequence). V gave up 0 bases and J gave up 5 bases, with 11 bases separating them. The CDR3 contains 14 residues. CDR3 in DNA: TGTGCCAGCAGTTACTCGAGGGCCCCAGACGAGCAGTACTTC. This codes for CASSYSRAPDEQYF.

This clone was counted between two and nine times. The V gene is TRBV5-6, the J gene TRBJ1-6; D is ambiguous. V was trimmed by 5 bases and J by 13 bases, leaving 22 bases between them. Germline CDR1 SGHDT, CDR2 YYEEEE. This CDR3 comprises 15 residues. CDR3 region: CASSFSGGRNPPLHF. The CDR3 region has the DNA TGTGCCAGCAGTTTCTCGGGAGGGCGCAATCCCCCCCTCCACTTT.

About this clone itself: Other nucleotide sequences in the sample specify the same CDR3. V gene TRBV18 combines with J gene TRBJ1-2; TRBD1 matches 7 bases. The CDR3 contains 13 residues. Trimming cost V 0 bases and J 5 bases; bases outside gene matches: 0. The germline CDR1 and CDR2 sequences are KGHSH and LQKENI. The CDR3 is CASSPPTGYGYTF. The CDR3 bases are TGTGCCAGCTCACCACCGACAGGGTATGGCTACACCTTC.

V usage is TRBV6-4 and J usage is TRBJ1-6; the match to TRBD1 covers 7 bases. The CDR3 spans 20 residues. With V trimmed by 3 bases and J by 9 bases, 23 bases remained unmatched. Germline V gives CDR1 MRHNA, CDR2 SNTAGT. The CDR3 nucleotides read TGTGCCAGCAGTGAAGACCAGGAGGGACAGCGCGTCCCGACGAGTTCACCCCTCCACTTT. Its protein product is CASSEDQEGQRVPTSSPLHF.

This clone was seen a single time. This chain joins TRBV7-9 and TRBJ1-4, with a tentative D call TRBD1 (6 bases). Germline V CDR1 and CDR2: SEHNR, FQNEAQ (reference sequence). The V end lost 5 bases, the J end lost 3 bases, and 13 bases lay between the germline ends. This CDR3 spans 15 amino acids. CDR3 sequence (DNA): TGTGCCAGCAGCGAAACAGGGTGGGCTAATGAAAAACTGTTTTTT. The encoded protein is CASSETGWANEKLFF.

The J gene is TRBJ1-1, the V gene TRBV2, with D tentatively TRBD1 (5 bases). The CDR3 is made up of 14 amino acids. Germline CDR1 SNHLY, CDR2 FYNNEI. Trimming removed 4 bases from V and 3 bases from J, with 12 bases in between. The CDR3 loop reads CASSAGWGDTEAFF. DNA of the CDR3: TGTGCCAGCAGTGCGGGGTGGGGGGACACTGAAGCTTTCTTT.

V usage is TRBV27 and J usage is TRBJ1-3; tentatively, D is TRBD1 (5 bases). The germline V gene has CDR1 MNHEY and CDR2 SMNVEV (reference sequence). CDR3 length: 17 residues. V lost 0 bases to trimming and J lost 3 bases, with 15 bases between them. CDR3 DNA: TGTGCCAGCAGTTTATCGGCGGGGCTAGGTGGTGGAAACACCATATATTTT. This translates into CASSLSAGLGGGNTIYF.

The chain combines TRBV5-1 with TRBJ2-3, with 9 bases fitting TRBD2. V trimming: 4 bases; J trimming: 2 bases; junction bases outside the gene matches: 5. Germline V gene sequence: CDR1 SGHRS, CDR2 YFSETQ. This CDR3 region has 15 residues. The CDR3 sequence is CASSISGGPTDTQYF. For the CDR3, the DNA is TGCGCCAGCAGCATTAGCGGGGGCCCCACAGATACGCAGTATTTT. The full variable domain, completed using reference TRBV5-1 and TRBJ2-3, is KAGVTQTPRYLIKTRGQQVTLSCSPISGHRSVSWYQQTPGQGLQFLFEYFSETQRNKGNFPGRFSGRQFSNSRSEMNVSTLELGDSALYLCASSISGGPTDTQYFGPGTRLTVL.

This chain links TRBV6-1 with TRBJ1-1, with no clear D. Germline CDR1 is MNHNS and CDR2 is SASEGT. The CDR3 is 14 amino acids. The V and J ends lost 5 bases and 1 base respectively, with 11 bases between them. In nucleotides, the CDR3 is TGTGCCAGCAGTTTCTCCCTCTCGAACACTGAAGCTTTCTTT. Residues: CASSFSLSNTEAFF.

The genes are TRBV4-2 and TRBJ2-3; a possible D gene is TRBD1 (5 bases). V was pared by 2 bases and J by 4 bases, with 13 bases between. The CDR3 has 15 residues. The V gene's germline CDR1 is LGHNA and CDR2 YNFKEQ. CDR3 DNA sequence: TGTGCCAGCAGCCAATATGCAGGGAATTCAGATACGCAGTATTTT. It yields the protein CASSQYAGNSDTQYF.

This clone was seen a single time. At one boundary the junction diverges from the germline segment, which might be a read error. The chain recombines TRBV7-9 with TRBJ1-4, with D possibly being TRBD1 (5 bases). This CDR3 has 16 amino acids. Per the germline V gene, CDR1 is SEHNR and CDR2 is FQNEAQ (reference sequence). CDR3 amino acids: CSSSLVGRGANEKLFF. CDR3 in DNA: TGTTCCAGCAGCTTAGTAGGGAGGGGAGCTAATGAAAAACTGTTTTTT.

The rearrangement links TRBV2 to TRBJ1-1, with D unclear. With 0 bases removed from V and 4 bases from J, the gap between germline ends came to 12 bases. This CDR3 is 15 amino acids long. CDR1 and CDR2 from the germline V gene are SNHLY and FYNNEI. The CDR3 nucleotides read TGTGCCAGCAGTGAAGCGCGAACAGCCGGCACTGAAGCTTTCTTT. The encoded protein is CASSEARTAGTEAFF.

The V gene is TRBV5-4, the J gene TRBJ2-7; 7 nucleotides agree with TRBD2. V lost 10 bases and J lost 3; bases outside the gene matches: 4. From germline, CDR1 is SGHNT and CDR2 YYREEE (reference sequence). The CDR3 is 11 residues long. CDR3 nucleotides: TGTGCCGCGGGGGATAACTACGAGCAGTACTTC. Encoded protein: CAAGDNYEQYF.

V usage is TRBV28 and J usage is TRBJ2-2, with D uncertain. The CDR3 covers 15 residues. The V gene lost 5 bases and the J gene lost 6 bases, with 16 bases spanning the gap. Per germline, CDR1 MDHEN and CDR2 SYDVKM. As DNA, the CDR3 is TGTGCCAGCAGTCCACTGTCACTGAAGTCCGGGGAGCTGTTTTTT. Translating gives CASSPLSLKSGELFF. Complete variable domain (other parts from reference TRBV28 and TRBJ2-2): DVKVTQSSRYLVKRTGEKVFLECVQDMDHENMFWYRQDPGLGLRLIYFSYDVKMKEKGDIPEGYSVSREKKERFSLILESASTNQTSMYLCASSPLSLKSGELFFGEGSRLTVL.

The DNA for the CDR3 is TGTGCCAGTAGTTTGGGACAGCAAACCACAGATACGCAGTATTTT. Its protein is CASSLGQQTTDTQYF. V usage is TRBV19 and J usage is TRBJ2-3, with TRBD1 matching over 7 bases. This CDR3 contains 15 residues. The junction had 7 bases not matched to a gene; V was cut back by 5 bases and J by 2 bases. CDR1 is LNHDA and CDR2 is SQIVND in the germline V gene (reference sequence). The full variable domain, rest sourced from reference TRBV19 and TRBJ2-3, is DGGITQSPKYLFRKEGQNVTLSCEQNLNHDAMYWYRQDPGQGLRLIYYSQIVNDFQKGDIAEGYSVSREKKESFPLTVTSAQKNPTAFYLCASSLGQQTTDTQYFGPGTRLTVL.

The chain links TRBV18 to TRBJ2-7; no reliable D call. Trimming removed 3 bases from V and 7 bases from J, with 16 bases in between. The CDR3 is 14 amino acids. Germline assignment: CDR1 KGHSH and CDR2 LQKENI. The CDR3, as DNA: TGTGCCAGCTCACCCGCCACACAAGTCGGGGAGCAGTACTTC. This translates into CASSPATQVGEQYF.

The V and J genes are TRBV7-8 and TRBJ2-5; D remains unclear. The tail of the sequence fits TRBJ2-7 better, so the J call may be wrong. The CDR3 covers 13 residues. Germline loops: CDR1 SGHVS, CDR2 FQNEAQ. CDR3 DNA: TGTGCCAGCAGCTTAGAAAGAACCTACGAGCAGTACTTC. This sequence encodes CASSLERTYEQYF.

The rearrangement joins TRBV10-3 to TRBJ2-3, with 11 nucleotides matching TRBD2. V trimming: 6 bases; J trimming: 5 bases; junction bases outside the gene matches: 7. Germline lookup yields CDR1 ENHRY and CDR2 SYGVKD. The CDR3 runs to 15 residues. CDR3 sequence reads: CAIRASGGSRDTQYF. The CDR3 DNA is TGTGCCATCAGGGCTAGCGGGGGGTCGAGAGATACGCAGTATTTT.

This clone was recorded once. This chain joins TRBV4-2 and TRBJ2-3; 9 bases align to TRBD1. The germline CDR1 and CDR2 sequences are LGHNA and YNFKEQ. This CDR3 has 16 residues. The V and J ends lost 4 bases and 4 bases, in that order; junction bases with no gene match: 9. This CDR3 reads CASSPGGQGFADTQYF. CDR3 coding DNA: TGTGCCAGCAGCCCCGGGGGACAGGGATTTGCAGATACGCAGTATTTT.